The present entry profiles one TCR beta chain with its context. No antigen is known for it. There are no base qualities to consult, and no much larger clone falls within one base. In the prospective study, participants were 18 to 89 years old, resided in around 25 geographic areas of the United States, and were enrolled through a virtual design. Cohort assignment in the prospective study relied on participant-reported clinical history from a screening survey and a study questionnaire. For ImmuneRACE Cohort 3, a participant was defined as recovered based on two consecutive negative NP/OP PCR tests, clearance by a healthcare professional, or resolution of symptoms. Mobile phlebotomists in the prospective study collected whole blood, serum and a nasopharyngeal or oropharyngeal swab from every participant. Participants in the prospective study had the option to provide additional blood draws and questionnaires over a 2-month period. Blood samples from the prospective study were shipped frozen or at room temperature prior to DNA extraction.

The data belong to a study of blood T cell repertoires in COVID-19 (dated by TCRdb to the early 2020s). Regarding the complete study: Samples from collaborators originated in the United States, Italy and Spain and spanned both the acute and convalescent phases of COVID-19. A freely available public database, intended as a resource for researchers studying the immune response to SARS-CoV-2, is where the repertoires were released. The sample metadata nearly always contained a de-identified subject ID, COVID-19 status, age in years and sex. The prospective study material was composed of cDNA or gDNA derived from T cells, B-cell-depleted T cells, or PBMCs. Samples were obtained from the ongoing ImmuneRACE study (first 160 participants) and from over a thousand subjects provided by 6 global collaborators. Subjects who had been exposed to COVID-19, were actively infected with it, or had recovered from it provided the deeply sampled blood TCRbeta repertoires that made up the dataset. Where HLA class I and class II types were available, the types were taken from metadata supplied by the sample provider, not from assay-based typing. Results and caveats for the whole study, not just this receptor: Clinical and demographic metadata were provided uncurated, with the amount varying by source and participant.

TCRbeta CDR3 regions were amplified from genomic DNA using the immunoSEQ Assay, a bias-controlled multiplex PCR. Per the original workflow: Within the assay, amplification of reference gene primers was used to estimate how many nucleated cells each sample contained. To quantify the absolute abundance of each unique TCRbeta CDR3 rearrangement, sequence reads were collapsed and filtered. For each sample, productive Simpson clonality was calculated as the square root of Simpson's diversity index over productive rearrangements. Imported from immuneACCESS, the table was reduced by TCRdb to in-frame sequences with V and J called. These copies leave out some clones; in studies compared against another copy, an unresolved V gene accounts for under half, and the cause of the remainder is not known. The V and J calls and clone size are taken from that table; D and trimming were inferred from the DNA. For this sample there are roughly 300,000 clones; about nine tenths appear just once. The top ten clones comprise 3.5% to 4.5% of the sample.

Measured from the cysteine to the phenylalanine, the CDR3 is 17 residues long. The sequence is cut down to CDR3 DNA, 51 bases in frame from base 1. CDR1 and CDR2, per the germline V gene, are SNHLY and FYNNEI. V has 8 bases trimmed and J has 6 bases trimmed; junction bases matching no gene number 21. The chain couples TRBV2 to TRBJ2-5; 7 nucleotides in the junction match TRBD2. This clonotype was obtained from a man under 40 who had recovered from COVID-19. Sample: PBMCs or T cells enriched from blood (not recorded which). The nucleotide sequence reads as follows: TGTGCCAGCCGCAGGTCACCGGCGGGCGGGGGTCATCAGACCCAGTACTTC. It specifies CASRRSPAGGGHQTQYF.